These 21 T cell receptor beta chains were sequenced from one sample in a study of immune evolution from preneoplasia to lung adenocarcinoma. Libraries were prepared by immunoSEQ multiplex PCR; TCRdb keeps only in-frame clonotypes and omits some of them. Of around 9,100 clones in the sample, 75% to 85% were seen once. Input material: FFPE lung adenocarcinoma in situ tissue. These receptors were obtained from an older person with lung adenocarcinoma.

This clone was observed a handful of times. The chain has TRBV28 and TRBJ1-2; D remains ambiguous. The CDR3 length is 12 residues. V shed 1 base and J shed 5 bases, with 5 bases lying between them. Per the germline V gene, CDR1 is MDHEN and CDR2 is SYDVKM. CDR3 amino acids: CASSLFGYGYTF. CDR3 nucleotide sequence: TGTGCCAGCAGTTTATTCGGGTATGGCTACACCTTC.

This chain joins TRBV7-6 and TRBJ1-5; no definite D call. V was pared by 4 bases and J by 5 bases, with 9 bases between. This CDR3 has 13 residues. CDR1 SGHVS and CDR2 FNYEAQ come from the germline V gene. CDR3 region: CASSSRLDQPQHF. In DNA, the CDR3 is TGTGCCAGCAGCTCCCGGTTAGATCAGCCCCAGCATTTT.

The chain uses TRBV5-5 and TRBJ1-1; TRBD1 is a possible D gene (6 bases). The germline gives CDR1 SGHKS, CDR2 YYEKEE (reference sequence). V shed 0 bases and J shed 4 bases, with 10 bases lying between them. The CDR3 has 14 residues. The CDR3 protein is CASSLEGESTEAFF. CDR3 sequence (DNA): TGTGCCAGCAGCTTGGAGGGGGAAAGCACTGAAGCTTTCTTT.

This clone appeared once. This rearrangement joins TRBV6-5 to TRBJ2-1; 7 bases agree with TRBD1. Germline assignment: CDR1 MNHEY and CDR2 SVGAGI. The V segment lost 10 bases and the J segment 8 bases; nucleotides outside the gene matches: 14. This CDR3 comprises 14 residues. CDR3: CATQRGPRLYEQFF. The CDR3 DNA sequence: TGTGCCACCCAAAGGGGGCCTCGTTTGTATGAGCAGTTCTTC.

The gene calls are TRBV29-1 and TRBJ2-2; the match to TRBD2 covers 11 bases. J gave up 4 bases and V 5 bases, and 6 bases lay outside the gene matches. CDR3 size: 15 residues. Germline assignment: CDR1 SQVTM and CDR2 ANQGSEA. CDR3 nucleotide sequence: TGCAGCGTTATTAGCGGGAGGGCCCTCACCGGGGAGCTGTTTTTT. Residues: CSVISGRALTGELFF.

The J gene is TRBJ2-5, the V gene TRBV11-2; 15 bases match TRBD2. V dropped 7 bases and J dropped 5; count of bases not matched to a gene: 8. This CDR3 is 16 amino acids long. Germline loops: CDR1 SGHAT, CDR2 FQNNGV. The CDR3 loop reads CASKIGTSGGRETQYF. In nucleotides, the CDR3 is TGTGCCAGCAAAATAGGGACTAGCGGGGGGCGGGAGACCCAGTACTTC.

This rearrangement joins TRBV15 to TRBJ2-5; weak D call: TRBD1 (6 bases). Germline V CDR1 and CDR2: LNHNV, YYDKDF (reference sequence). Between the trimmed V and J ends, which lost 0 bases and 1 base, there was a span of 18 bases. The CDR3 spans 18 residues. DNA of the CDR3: TGTGCCACCAGCAGAGATCTCCTCGGACAGAGAGCCCAAGAGACCCAGTACTTC. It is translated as CATSRDLLGQRAQETQYF.

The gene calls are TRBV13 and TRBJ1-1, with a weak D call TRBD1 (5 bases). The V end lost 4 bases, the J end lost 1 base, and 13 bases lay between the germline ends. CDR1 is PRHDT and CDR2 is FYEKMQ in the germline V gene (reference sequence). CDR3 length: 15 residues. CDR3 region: CASSSGGTANTEAFF. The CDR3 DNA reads TGTGCCAGCAGCTCAGGTGGGACGGCGAACACTGAAGCTTTCTTT.

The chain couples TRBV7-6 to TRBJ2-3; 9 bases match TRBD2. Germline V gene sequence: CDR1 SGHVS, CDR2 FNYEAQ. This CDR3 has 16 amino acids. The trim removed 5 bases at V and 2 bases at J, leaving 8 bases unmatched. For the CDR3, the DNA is TGTGCCAGCAGCCGCAGCGGGGGGCTTAACACAGATACGCAGTATTTT. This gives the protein CASSRSGGLNTDTQYF.

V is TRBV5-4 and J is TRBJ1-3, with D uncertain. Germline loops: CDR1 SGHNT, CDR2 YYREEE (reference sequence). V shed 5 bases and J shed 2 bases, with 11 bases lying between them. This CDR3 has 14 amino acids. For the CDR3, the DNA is TGTGCCAGCAGTCCTACTGGGGCTGGAAACACCATATATTTT. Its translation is CASSPTGAGNTIYF.

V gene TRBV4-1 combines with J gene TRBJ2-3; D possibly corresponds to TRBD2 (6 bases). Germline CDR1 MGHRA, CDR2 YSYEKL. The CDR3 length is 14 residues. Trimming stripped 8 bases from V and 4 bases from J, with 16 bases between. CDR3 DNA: TGCGCCAGCTCGCTAGCGACCGTGGCAGATACGCAGTATTTT. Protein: CASSLATVADTQYF.

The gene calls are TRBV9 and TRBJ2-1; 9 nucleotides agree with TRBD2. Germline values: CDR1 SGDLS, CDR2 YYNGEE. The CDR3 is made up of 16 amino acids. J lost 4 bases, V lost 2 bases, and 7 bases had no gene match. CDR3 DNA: TGTGCCAGCAGCGTCCTTAGCGGGAGTAGGTACAATGAGCAGTTCTTC. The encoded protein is CASSVLSGSRYNEQFF.

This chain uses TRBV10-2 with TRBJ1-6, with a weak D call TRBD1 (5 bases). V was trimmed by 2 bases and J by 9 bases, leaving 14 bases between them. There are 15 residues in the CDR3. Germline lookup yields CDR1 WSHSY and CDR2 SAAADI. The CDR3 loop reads CASSESGRAASPLHF. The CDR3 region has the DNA TGCGCCAGCAGTGAGAGCGGCAGGGCCGCTTCACCCCTCCACTTT.

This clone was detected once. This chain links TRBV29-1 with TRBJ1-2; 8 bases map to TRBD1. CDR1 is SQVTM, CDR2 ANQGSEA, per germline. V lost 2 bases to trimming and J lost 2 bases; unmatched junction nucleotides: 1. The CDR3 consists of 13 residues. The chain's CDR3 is CSVERTGNYGYTF. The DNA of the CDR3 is TGCAGCGTTGAAAGGACAGGGAACTATGGCTACACCTTC.

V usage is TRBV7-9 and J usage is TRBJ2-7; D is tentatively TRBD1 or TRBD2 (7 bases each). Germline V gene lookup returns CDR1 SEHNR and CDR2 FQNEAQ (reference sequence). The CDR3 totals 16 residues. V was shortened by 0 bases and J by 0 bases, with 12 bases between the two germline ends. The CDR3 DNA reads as TGTGCCAGCAGCTTAGCTCAGGGGGGGGGCTCCTACGAGCAGTACTTC. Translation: CASSLAQGGGSYEQYF.

The CDR3 spells CASSPSESRGPDTQYF. CDR3 nucleotide sequence: TGCGCCAGCAGCCCATCAGAAAGCAGGGGGCCAGATACGCAGTATTTT. The chain employs TRBV4-1 and TRBJ2-3; 8 bases line up with TRBD1. Unmatched junction bases numbered 10, after V lost 4 bases and J lost 4 bases. The germline V gene has CDR1 MGHRA and CDR2 YSYEKL. The CDR3 loop spans 16 amino acids.

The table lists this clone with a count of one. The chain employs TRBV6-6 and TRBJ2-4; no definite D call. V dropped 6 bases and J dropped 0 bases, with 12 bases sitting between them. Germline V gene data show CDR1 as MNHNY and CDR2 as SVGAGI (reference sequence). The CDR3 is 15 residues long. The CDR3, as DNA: TGTGCCAGCAGCGACACCACAGCAGCCAAAAACATTCAGTACTTC. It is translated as CASSDTTAAKNIQYF.

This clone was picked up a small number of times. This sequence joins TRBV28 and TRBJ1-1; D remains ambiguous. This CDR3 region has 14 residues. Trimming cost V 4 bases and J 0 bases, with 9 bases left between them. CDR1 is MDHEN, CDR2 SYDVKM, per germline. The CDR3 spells CASSWTGMNTEAFF. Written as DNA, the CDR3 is TGTGCCAGCAGTTGGACGGGCATGAACACTGAAGCTTTCTTT.

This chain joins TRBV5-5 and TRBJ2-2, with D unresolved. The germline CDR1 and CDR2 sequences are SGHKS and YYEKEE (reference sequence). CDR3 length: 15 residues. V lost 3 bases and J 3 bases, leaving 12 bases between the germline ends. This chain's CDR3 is CASSSLNSYTGELFF. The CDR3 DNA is TGTGCCAGCAGCTCCCTAAACAGCTACACCGGGGAGCTGTTTTTT.

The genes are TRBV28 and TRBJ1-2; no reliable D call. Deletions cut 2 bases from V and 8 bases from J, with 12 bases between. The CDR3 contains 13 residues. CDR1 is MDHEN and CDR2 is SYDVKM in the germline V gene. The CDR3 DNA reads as TGTGCCAGCAGTTTAAGGGCAACGGAAGGCTACACCTTC. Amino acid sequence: CASSLRATEGYTF.

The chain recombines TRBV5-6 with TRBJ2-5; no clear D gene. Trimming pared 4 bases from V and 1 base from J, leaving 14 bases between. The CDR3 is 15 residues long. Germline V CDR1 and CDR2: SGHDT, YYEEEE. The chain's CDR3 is CASSIVRAPQETQYF. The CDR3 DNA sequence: TGTGCCAGCAGCATAGTCCGGGCCCCCCAAGAGACCCAGTACTTC.